These 10 T cell receptor beta chains share one sample of origin, sequenced in a study of shared clonotypes between healthy human individuals. Terminally differentiated effector memory CD45RA+ cells were excluded from the naive CD8 cells, which were CD45RO-negative and positively selected for CCR7. Sequencing was performed with immunoSEQ multiplex PCR; in TCRdb, only in-frame clones are kept and a portion is missing. The table lists about 2 million clones, just under 95% of them singletons. The specimen was naive CD8+ T cells sorted from blood. The receptors come from a man aged 18 to 30 in good health.

This chain links TRBV27 with TRBJ2-3; 8 bases map to TRBD1. The CDR3 has 17 amino acids. Trimming removed 5 bases from V and 1 base from J; junction bases left unmatched: 11. The germline gives CDR1 MNHEY, CDR2 SMNVEV (reference sequence). CDR3 loop: CASSPTSVTGGTDTQYF. In DNA form, the CDR3 reads TGTGCCAGCAGTCCAACTTCCGTGACAGGGGGCACAGATACGCAGTATTTT.

This chain uses TRBV5-1 with TRBJ1-3; D unresolved. This CDR3 has 9 amino acids. Trimming left V 9 bases short and J 3 bases short, with 1 base between. Germline CDR1 is SGHRS and CDR2 is YFSETQ. The CDR3 here is CANGNTIYF. The CDR3 region has the DNA TGCGCCAATGGAAACACCATATATTTT. The variable domain in full, completed from reference TRBV5-1 and TRBJ1-3, reads KAGVTQTPRYLIKTRGQQVTLSCSPISGHRSVSWYQQTPGQGLQFLFEYFSETQRNKGNFPGRFSGRQFSNSRSEMNVSTLELGDSALYLCANGNTIYFGEGSWLTVV.

The rearrangement joins TRBV19 to TRBJ1-1, with a possible D match to TRBD1 (5 bases). The CDR3 is made up of 14 amino acids. Trimming removed 3 bases from V and 4 bases from J, with 12 bases in between. Germline V gene data show CDR1 as LNHDA and CDR2 as SQIVND (reference sequence). CDR3 in amino acids: CASSIAERGTEAFF. The CDR3 nucleotides are TGTGCCAGTAGTATTGCAGAGAGGGGCACTGAAGCTTTCTTT.

Concerning this clone itself: The identical CDR3 is also encoded by other nucleotide sequences in the sample. The CDR3 region has the DNA TGTGCCAGCAGTCCCCTAGGCTACGAGCAGTACTTC. This encodes CASSPLGYEQYF. The chain is built from TRBV27 and TRBJ2-7; D remains unclear. Germline V CDR1 and CDR2: MNHEY, SMNVEV (reference sequence). Trimming took 5 bases from V and 3 from J, leaving 8 bases between them. This CDR3 has 12 amino acids.

This clone was seen more than once but under ten times. In DNA, the CDR3 is TGTGCCAGCAGTCCGGACTCCCTCTACGAGCAGTACTTC. It specifies CASSPDSLYEQYF. The chain carries TRBV27 and TRBJ2-7; weak D call: TRBD2 (5 bases). Germline V CDR1 and CDR2: MNHEY, SMNVEV (reference sequence). The CDR3 is made up of 13 amino acids. Between the trimmed V and J ends, which lost 5 bases and 3 bases, there was a span of 11 bases.

The chain has TRBV30 and TRBJ1-3, with D possibly being TRBD1 (6 bases). Deletions cut 5 bases from V and 7 bases from J, with 12 bases between. Per germline, CDR1 GTSNPN and CDR2 SVGIG (reference sequence). This CDR3 region has 12 residues. The CDR3 region is CAWDRGPNTIYF. The DNA of the CDR3 is TGTGCCTGGGACCGGGGGCCGAACACCATATATTTT.

This rearrangement joins TRBV7-9 to TRBJ1-5, with no clear D. Germline V gives CDR1 SEHNR, CDR2 FQNEAQ (reference sequence). V was shortened by 1 base and J by 6 bases, with 7 bases between the two germline ends. The CDR3 has 13 residues. The CDR3 region has the DNA TGTGCCAGCAGCTTAGGTGTGACTCAGCCCCAGCATTTT. This encodes CASSLGVTQPQHF. Combining the CDR3 with reference TRBV7-9 and TRBJ1-5 gives the whole variable domain DTGVSQNPRHKITKRGQNVTFRCDPISEHNRLYWYRQTLGQGPEFLTYFQNEAQLEKSRLLSDRFSAERPKGSFSTLEIQRTEQGDSAMYLCASSLGVTQPQHFGDGTRLSIL.

Concerning this clone: Germline and junction disagree at one end, which may indicate a read error. This chain links TRBV7-3 with TRBJ2-1; D is possibly TRBD2 (6 bases). From germline, CDR1 is SGHTA and CDR2 FQGTGA. The length of the CDR3 is 15 residues. The chain's CDR3 is CASSLTGGAYDEQFF. The CDR3 DNA reads TGTGCCAGCAGCTTAACGGGCGGGGCCTACGATGAGCAGTTCTTC.

The V gene is TRBV6-6, the J gene TRBJ2-1; 11 bases are shared with TRBD1. The germline V gene encodes CDR1 MNHNY and CDR2 SVGAGI (reference sequence). The CDR3 contains 14 residues. V gave up 6 bases and J gave up 10 bases; unmatched junction bases: 8. CDR3 nucleotide sequence: TGTGCCAGCAGCAGAGGACAGGGGGCTGTAGAGCAGTTCTTC. Amino acids: CASSRGQGAVEQFF.

J is TRBJ2-7 and V is TRBV6-1; a possible D gene is TRBD2 (7 bases). The ends were cut back, 3 bases at V and 6 bases at J, with 18 bases in the middle. The CDR3 is 15 residues long. CDR1 is MNHNS, CDR2 SASEGT, per germline. This CDR3 is CASSDPAGGRIEQYF. DNA for the CDR3: TGTGCCAGCAGTGACCCGGCCGGGGGGCGGATCGAGCAGTACTTC.